This TCR beta chain stems from a study of blood T cell repertoires in COVID-19. The overall study: Sources were T cells, B-cell-depleted T cells, or PBMCs; the material itself was cDNA or gDNA.

The study drew participants aged about 18 to 90 years from about two dozen US areas. Recovery among Cohort 3 donors was established by two negative PCRs, clearance, or symptom resolution. Libraries were prepared by immunoSEQ multiplex PCR; TCRdb keeps only in-frame clonotypes and omits some of them. This sample has a few hundred thousand clones; around nine tenths occur once, and the top ten carry about 1.2%. Germline lookup yields CDR1 MGHRA and CDR2 YSYEKL. The CDR3 consists of 16 residues. V gave up 1 base and J gave up 4 bases; unmatched junction bases: 7. This sequence was found in a woman aged 18 to 35 who had recovered from COVID-19. Sample: PBMCs or T cells enriched from blood (not recorded which). This chain uses TRBV4-1 with TRBJ1-2; 9 nucleotides agree with TRBD1. DNA for the CDR3: TGCGCCAGCAGCCAAGGACAGGGGGTTTCCTTCTATGGCTACACCTTC. Encoded protein: CASSQGQGVSFYGYTF.